The source of this T cell receptor (beta chain) is a study of blood T cells in healthy people across ages. Germline V gives CDR1 SGHTA, CDR2 FQGNSA. V gave up 5 bases and J gave up 15 bases; unmatched junction bases: 13. CDR3 length: 14 amino acids. Study results and caveats: Per-million-T-cell TCR beta diversity fell roughly linearly with age.

This clonotype has more than one count but fewer than ten. Its target is unknown. Together with a sample-barcoded 5' primer, a J-beta primer mix was included in a second PCR lasting about 6 to 11 cycles. A single record per CDR3 protein comes from TCRdb applying MiXCR to the 5' RACE reads. The table has about 780,000 distinct CDR3 sequences, more than 35% seen once; the top ten hold 15% to 20%. The sequence was obtained from a man of 80 years or more in good health. Sequences were obtained from blood. The V gene is TRBV7-2, the J gene TRBJ2-1, with 10 bases lining up with TRBD2. The CDR3 reads CASSVASSSGSLFF. For the CDR3, the DNA is TGTGCCAGCAGCGTCGCAAGCTCTAGCGGGAGTCTGTTCTTC.